This T cell receptor (beta chain) was identified during a study of blood T cells in healthy people across ages. Overall study context: The capture of about one barcoded beta molecule per two T cells was achieved by template switching.

The use of a sample-barcoded 5' primer and a J-beta primer mix characterized a second PCR of about 7 to 12 cycles. Every cDNA molecule bore a tag from a template-switch adaptor containing 12 random nucleotides. MiXCR was run by TCRdb on the 5' RACE reads, yielding one entry per CDR3 protein. Of roughly 800,000 distinct CDR3 sequences listed, about three fifths are singletons. There are 11 residues in the CDR3. CDR1 is SQVTM, CDR2 ANQGSEA, per germline. A word on this clonotype: An end of the junction does not agree with germline; a read error may underlie this.

The chain employs TRBV29-1 and TRBJ2-1; no clear D gene. This clonotype was sampled from a man younger than 45 in good health. Input material: blood. The CDR3 DNA follows: TGCAGCGCCCTGTCCTACAAGGAGCAGTTCTTC. Residues: CSALSYKEQFF.